Following are 11 T cell receptor beta chains from one sample sequenced in a study of beta chain features in type 1 diabetes. What was sequenced were expressed TCRB transcripts, since all of the isolated RNA had been reverse transcribed. Generated by immunoSEQ multiplex PCR, the TCRdb table keeps only in-frame clones and is missing some. Counted here are 140,000 to 150,000 clones, over 9.5% occurring once; the ten biggest clones make up 1.3%. The sample taken for sequencing was naive CD4+ T cells from blood. The receptors were gathered from a man younger than 30 in good health.

The J gene is TRBJ2-3, the V gene TRBV9; D is possibly TRBD2 (7 bases). This CDR3 is 12 amino acids long. V lost 7 bases to trimming and J lost 3 bases, with 9 bases between them. The germline V gene encodes CDR1 SGDLS and CDR2 YYNGEE. CDR3 DNA sequence: TGTGCCAGCGGGGGGGCTACAGATACGCAGTATTTT. Residues: CASGGATDTQYF.

This clone was observed a handful of times. The gene calls are TRBV23-1 and TRBJ1-5; 9 bases map to TRBD1. TRBV23-1 is an ORF for which the function is uncertain. The junction had 8 bases not matched to a gene; V was cut back by 3 bases and J by 5 bases. The CDR3 spans 16 residues. The CDR3 bases are TGCGCCAGCAGTCACTGTAGGGACAGGGCCCATCAGCCCCAGCATTTT. Protein sequence: CASSHCRDRAHQPQHF.

This clone was picked up many times. The V and J genes are TRBV29-1 and TRBJ2-1; possibly TRBD1 for D (6 bases). CDR1 is SQVTM and CDR2 is ANQGSEA in the germline V gene. The CDR3 covers 14 residues. V was trimmed by 6 bases and J by 0 bases, leaving 12 bases between them. CDR3 protein: CSVDRTRSYNEQFF. CDR3 nucleotide sequence: TGCAGCGTCGACAGGACTCGCTCCTACAATGAGCAGTTCTTC.

This clone was observed many times. The chain carries TRBV4-2 and TRBJ1-4, with 8 positions matching TRBD1. The ends lost 2 bases at V and 4 bases at J; junction bases unmatched: 9. The CDR3 runs 17 residues. In germline, CDR1 is LGHNA, CDR2 YNFKEQ. The CDR3, as DNA: TGTGCCAGCAGCCAACTGGACAGGGAGGCACGTAATGAAAAACTGTTTTTT. Translation gives CASSQLDREARNEKLFF.

The sample holds a few counts of this clone. The chain is built from TRBV2 and TRBJ2-2; 9 positions agree with TRBD1. The trim removed 8 bases at V and 4 bases at J, leaving 14 bases unmatched. Per germline, CDR1 SNHLY and CDR2 FYNNEI. The CDR3 runs to 17 residues. This CDR3 reads CASARIGGQGGTGELFF. CDR3 nucleotides: TGTGCCAGCGCGCGGATCGGGGGACAGGGTGGCACCGGGGAGCTGTTTTTT.

This clone was picked up a small number of times. The genes are TRBV5-6 and TRBJ2-7; 8 bases are a match to TRBD2. This CDR3 comprises 16 residues. Trimming removed 1 base from V and 2 bases from J; junction bases left unmatched: 8. Per germline, CDR1 SGHDT and CDR2 YYEEEE. CDR3 in amino acids: CASSLFPGTRTYEQYF. Written as DNA, the CDR3 is TGTGCCAGCAGCTTGTTCCCCGGGACTAGGACCTACGAGCAGTACTTC.

The chain couples TRBV7-9 to TRBJ1-1; 7 bases map to TRBD1. Germline values: CDR1 SEHNR, CDR2 FQNEAQ (reference sequence). V lost 3 bases to trimming and J lost 5 bases; unmatched junction nucleotides: 15. CDR3 size: 17 residues. CDR3 sequence reads: CASSLDISRQGGTEAFF. The DNA for the CDR3 is TGTGCCAGCAGCTTGGACATTTCCAGACAGGGTGGAACTGAAGCTTTCTTT.

The rearrangement joins TRBV4-1 to TRBJ2-7; D is undetermined. Germline V lookup: CDR1 MGHRA, CDR2 YSYEKL. The CDR3 loop spans 14 amino acids. Trimming shortened V by 0 bases and J by 0 bases, and 6 bases separated the two germline ends. CDR3 nucleotides: TGCGCCAGCAGCCAAGATTGGCCCTCCTACGAGCAGTACTTC. It specifies CASSQDWPSYEQYF.

V gene TRBV20-1 combines with J gene TRBJ2-1; a possible D gene is TRBD2 (5 bases). Trimming pared 6 bases from V and 7 bases from J, leaving 10 bases between. Germline V gives CDR1 DFQATT, CDR2 SNEGSKA (reference sequence). The CDR3 is 11 residues long. The CDR3 reads CSAGRGNEQFF. As DNA, the CDR3 is TGCAGTGCCGGACGGGGAAATGAGCAGTTCTTC.

The V and J genes are TRBV10-3 and TRBJ1-6; the D is unclear. CDR3 length: 16 amino acids. From germline, CDR1 is ENHRY and CDR2 SYGVKD. The ends were cut back, 0 bases at V and 6 bases at J, with 12 bases in the middle. The CDR3 is CAISESTTPSNSPLHF. The CDR3 nucleotides are TGTGCCATCAGTGAGTCGACTACGCCTAGTAATTCACCCCTCCACTTT.

This clone was seen a handful of times. The chain links TRBV27 to TRBJ2-7; possibly TRBD1 for D (6 bases). This CDR3 comprises 14 residues. V lost 6 bases to trimming and J lost 1 base, with 13 bases between them. Per germline, CDR1 MNHEY and CDR2 SMNVEV (reference sequence). CDR3 in DNA: TGTGCCAGCAGCCTGGTAGGACAGTCCTACGAGCAGTACTTC. It yields the protein CASSLVGQSYEQYF.